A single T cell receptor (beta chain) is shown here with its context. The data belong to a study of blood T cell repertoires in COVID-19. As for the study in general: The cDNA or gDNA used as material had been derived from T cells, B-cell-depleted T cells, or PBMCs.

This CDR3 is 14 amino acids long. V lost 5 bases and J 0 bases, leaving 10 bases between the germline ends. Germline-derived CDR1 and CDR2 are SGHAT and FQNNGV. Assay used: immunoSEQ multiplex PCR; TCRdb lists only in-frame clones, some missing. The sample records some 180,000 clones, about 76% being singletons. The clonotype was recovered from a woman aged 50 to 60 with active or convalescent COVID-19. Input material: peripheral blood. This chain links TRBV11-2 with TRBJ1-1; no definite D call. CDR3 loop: CASSPTELNTEAFF. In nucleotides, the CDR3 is TGTGCCAGCAGCCCCACAGAATTGAACACTGAAGCTTTCTTT. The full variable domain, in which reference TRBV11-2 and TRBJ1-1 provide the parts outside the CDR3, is EAGVAQSPRYKIIEKRQSVAFWCNPISGHATLYWYQQILGQGPKLLIQFQNNGVVDDSQLPKDRFSAERLKGVDSTLKIQPAKLEDSAVYLCASSPTELNTEAFFGQGTRLTVV.